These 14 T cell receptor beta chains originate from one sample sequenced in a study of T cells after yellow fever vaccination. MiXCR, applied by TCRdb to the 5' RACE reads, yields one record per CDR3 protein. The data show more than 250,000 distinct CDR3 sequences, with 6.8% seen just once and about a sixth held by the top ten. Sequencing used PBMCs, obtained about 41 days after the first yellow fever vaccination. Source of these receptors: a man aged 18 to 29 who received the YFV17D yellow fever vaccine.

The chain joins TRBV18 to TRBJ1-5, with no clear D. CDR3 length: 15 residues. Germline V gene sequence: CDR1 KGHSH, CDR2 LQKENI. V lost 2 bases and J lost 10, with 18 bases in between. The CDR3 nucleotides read TGTGCCAGCTCACCAACGATAGGGAGAGACATACCCCAGCATTTT. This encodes CASSPTIGRDIPQHF. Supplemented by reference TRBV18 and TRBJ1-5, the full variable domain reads NAGVMQNPRHLVRRRGQEARLRCSPMKGHSHVYWYRQLPEEGLKFMVYLQKENIIDESGMPKERFSAEFPKEGPSILRIQQVVRGDSAAYFCASSPTIGRDIPQHFGDGTRLSIL.

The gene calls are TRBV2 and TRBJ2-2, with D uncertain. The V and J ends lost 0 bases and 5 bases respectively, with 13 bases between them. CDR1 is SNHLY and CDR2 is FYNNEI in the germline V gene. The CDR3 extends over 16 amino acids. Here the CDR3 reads CASSEAIGFGTGELFF. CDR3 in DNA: TGTGCCAGCAGTGAAGCTATAGGGTTTGGGACCGGGGAGCTGTTTTTT.

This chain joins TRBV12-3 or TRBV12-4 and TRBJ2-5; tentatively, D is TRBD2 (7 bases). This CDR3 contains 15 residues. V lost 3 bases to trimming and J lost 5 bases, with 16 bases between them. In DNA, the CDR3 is TGTGCCAGCAGTTTTGGGGGGGCGATGGTGGAGACCCAGTACTTC. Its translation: CASSFGGAMVETQYF.

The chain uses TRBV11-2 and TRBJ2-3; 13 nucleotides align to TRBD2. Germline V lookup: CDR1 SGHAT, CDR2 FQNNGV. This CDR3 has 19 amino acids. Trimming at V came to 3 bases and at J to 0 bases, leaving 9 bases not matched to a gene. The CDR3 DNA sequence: TGTGCCAGCAGCTTCCAACTAGCGGGGGGGTGGGCTAGCACAGATACGCAGTATTTT. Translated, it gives CASSFQLAGGWASTDTQYF.

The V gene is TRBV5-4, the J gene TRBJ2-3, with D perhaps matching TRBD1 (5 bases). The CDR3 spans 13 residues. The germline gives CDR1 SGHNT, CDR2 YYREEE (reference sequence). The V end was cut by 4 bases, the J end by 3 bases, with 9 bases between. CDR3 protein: CASSAPGTDTQYF. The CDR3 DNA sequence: TGTGCCAGCAGCGCCCCAGGGACAGATACGCAGTATTTT.

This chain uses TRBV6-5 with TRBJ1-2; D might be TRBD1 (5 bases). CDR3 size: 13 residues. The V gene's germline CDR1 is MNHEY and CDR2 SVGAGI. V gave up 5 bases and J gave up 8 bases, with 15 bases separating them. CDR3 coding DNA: TGTGCCAGCAGTCTACTTGGGGGTAGCGGCTACACCTTC. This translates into CASSLLGGSGYTF.

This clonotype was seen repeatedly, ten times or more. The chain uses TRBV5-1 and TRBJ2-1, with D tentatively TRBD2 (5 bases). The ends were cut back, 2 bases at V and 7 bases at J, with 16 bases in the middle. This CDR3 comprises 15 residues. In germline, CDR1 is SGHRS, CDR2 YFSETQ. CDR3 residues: CASSFEGPLGNEQFF. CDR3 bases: TGCGCCAGCAGCTTTGAGGGCCCCCTGGGAAATGAGCAGTTCTTC.

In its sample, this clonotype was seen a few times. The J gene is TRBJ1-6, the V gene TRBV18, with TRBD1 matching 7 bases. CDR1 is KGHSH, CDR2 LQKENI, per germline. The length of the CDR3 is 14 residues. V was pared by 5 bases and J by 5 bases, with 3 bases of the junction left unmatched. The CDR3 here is CASSGDSNNSPLHF. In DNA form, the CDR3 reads TGTGCCAGCTCAGGGGACAGCAATAATTCACCCCTCCACTTT.

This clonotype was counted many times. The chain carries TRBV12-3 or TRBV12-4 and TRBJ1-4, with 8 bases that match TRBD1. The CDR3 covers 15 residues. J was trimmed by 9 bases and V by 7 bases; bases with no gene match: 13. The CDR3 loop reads CASTPGTGGMKKLFF. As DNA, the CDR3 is TGTGCCAGCACCCCTGGAACAGGGGGGATGAAAAAACTGTTTTTT.

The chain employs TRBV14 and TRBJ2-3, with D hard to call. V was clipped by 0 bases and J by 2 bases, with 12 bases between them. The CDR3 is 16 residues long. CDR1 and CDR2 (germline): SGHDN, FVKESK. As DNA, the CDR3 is TGTGCCAGCAGCCAAGATATCTGGGCTACCACAGATACGCAGTATTTT. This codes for CASSQDIWATTDTQYF. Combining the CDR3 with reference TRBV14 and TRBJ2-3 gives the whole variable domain EAGVTQFPSHSVIEKGQTVTLRCDPISGHDNLYWYRRVMGKEIKFLLHFVKESKQDESGMPNNRFLAERTGGTYSTLKVQPAELEDSGVYFCASSQDIWATTDTQYFGPGTRLTVL.

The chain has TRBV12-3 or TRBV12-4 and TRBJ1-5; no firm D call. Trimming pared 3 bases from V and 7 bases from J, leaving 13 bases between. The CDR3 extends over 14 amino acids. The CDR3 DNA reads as TGTGCCAGCAGTTTGCAGCGGCTGGGACAGCCCCAGCATTTT. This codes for CASSLQRLGQPQHF.

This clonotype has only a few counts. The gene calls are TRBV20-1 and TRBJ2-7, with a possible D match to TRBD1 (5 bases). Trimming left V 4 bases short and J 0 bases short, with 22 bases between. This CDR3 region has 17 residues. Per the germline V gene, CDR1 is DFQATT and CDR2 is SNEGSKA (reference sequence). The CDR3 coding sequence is TGCAGTGCTAACCCCCCCCAATCAAGGGGAAGCTCCTACGAGCAGTACTTC. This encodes CSANPPQSRGSSYEQYF.

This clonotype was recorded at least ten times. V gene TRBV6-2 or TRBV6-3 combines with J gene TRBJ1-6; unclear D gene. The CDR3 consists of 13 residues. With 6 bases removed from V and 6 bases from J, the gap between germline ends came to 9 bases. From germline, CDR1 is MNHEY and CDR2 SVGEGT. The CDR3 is CASRLRINSPLHF. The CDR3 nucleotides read TGTGCCAGCAGGCTCAGGATTAATTCACCCCTCCACTTT.

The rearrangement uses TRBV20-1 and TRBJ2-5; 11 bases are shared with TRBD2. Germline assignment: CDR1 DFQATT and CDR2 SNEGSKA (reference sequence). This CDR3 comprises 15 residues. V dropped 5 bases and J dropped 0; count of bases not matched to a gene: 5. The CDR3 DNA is TGCAGTGCTTCGCCTAGCGGGGGGTACCAAGAGACCCAGTACTTC. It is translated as CSASPSGGYQETQYF.